One and the same sample provided the 2 T cell receptor beta chains below, sequenced in a study of cytomegalovirus exposure and HLA in healthy donors. This PCR relied on a set of 60 Vbeta primers and 13 Jbeta primers. Sequenced by immunoSEQ multiplex PCR; TCRdb stores in-frame clones only, minus some. Here the sample spans roughly 180,000 clones, approximately 78% being singletons. The sample comprised PBMCs. Receptors originate from a woman aged 45-59 years in good health and CMV-seropositive.

This clone was found a few times. DNA for the CDR3: TGTGCCAGCAGCCAGAGGCCCGGGACAGGGGCTTACGAGCAGTACTTC. This translates into CASSQRPGTGAYEQYF. This chain connects TRBV11-2 to TRBJ2-7; 10 bases match TRBD1. The length of the CDR3 is 16 residues. From germline, CDR1 is SGHAT and CDR2 FQNNGV. With V trimmed by 5 bases and J by 4 bases, 11 bases remained unmatched.

J is TRBJ1-1 and V is TRBV5-6; a possible D gene is TRBD1 (6 bases). This CDR3 is 15 amino acids long. Trimming took 2 bases from V and 3 from J, leaving 14 bases between them. CDR1 is SGHDT, CDR2 YYEEEE, per germline. CDR3 in DNA: TGTGCCAGCAGCTTTGGGTCGGACAGATACACTGAAGCTTTCTTT. Translated: CASSFGSDRYTEAFF.